This T cell receptor (beta chain) was captured by sequencing in a study of cytomegalovirus exposure and HLA in healthy donors. Study results and caveats: Later analysis demonstrated an association between a missense DCLRE1C variant and TCR beta V- and J-gene trimming.

Worth noting for this clone: Its antigen remains unidentified.

These donors, healthy bone marrow donors, were studied. The CDR3 has 14 residues. The germline V gene encodes CDR1 SEHNR and CDR2 FQNEAQ (reference sequence). V was trimmed by 0 bases and J by 2 bases, leaving 8 bases between them. With 60 Vbeta and 13 Jbeta primers, the PCR was carried out. Methods used by the authors: Unique TCR beta chains totaled 65 million to 95 million in a later count, with roughly 10 million of them shared. Using immunoSEQ multiplex PCR, the repertoire was profiled, and TCRdb retains in-frame clones only, with some absent. That table furnishes V, J and clone size, whereas the DNA furnished D and trimming. The table records 250,000 to 350,000 clones, about four fifths of them present only once.

The receptor's source is a girl aged 2-9 years in good health and CMV-seronegative. Input material: PBMCs. V gene TRBV7-9 combines with J gene TRBJ2-7; D is possibly TRBD2 (7 bases). The CDR3 loop is CASSLAGGPYEQYF. The CDR3 coding sequence is TGTGCCAGCAGCTTAGCGGGGGGGCCCTACGAGCAGTACTTC.